The 30 T cell receptor beta chains reported below all come from one sample, sequenced in a study of Tregs in tolerant kidney transplant recipients. This table comes from immunoSEQ multiplex PCR, and its TCRdb copy is limited to in-frame clones, with some not included. The table records approximately 20,000 clones, about two thirds of them present only once. For these TCRs, the target antigens are not known. The sample was Tregs from blood cultured with allogeneic cells. The receptors were sampled from a human donor in good health.

The chain links TRBV5-4 to TRBJ2-7; maybe TRBD2 (6 bases). This CDR3 has 12 amino acids. Germline CDR1 is SGHNT and CDR2 is YYREEE (reference sequence). V lost 5 bases to trimming and J lost 3 bases, with 9 bases between them. The CDR3 loop is CASSPGGYEQYF. CDR3 DNA sequence: TGTGCCAGCAGTCCCGGGGGCTACGAGCAGTACTTC.

The rearrangement joins TRBV7-3 to TRBJ1-4; D gene ambiguous. CDR1 SGHTA and CDR2 FQGTGA come from the germline V gene. The CDR3 runs 12 residues. The ends were cut back, 2 bases at V and 12 bases at J, with 10 bases in the middle. The CDR3 region is CASSLRGQELFF. CDR3 coding DNA: TGTGCCAGCAGCTTACGGGGTCAGGAACTGTTTTTT.

This clone was observed a handful of times. This chain uses TRBV29-1 with TRBJ1-2; maybe TRBD1 (5 bases). Germline-derived CDR1 and CDR2 are SQVTM and ANQGSEA. CDR3 length: 12 amino acids. Trimming left V 7 bases short and J 0 bases short, with 9 bases between. In DNA form, the CDR3 reads TGCAGCGCCGCAGGGTCTAACTATGGCTACACCTTC. This sequence encodes CSAAGSNYGYTF.

This chain uses TRBV6-8 with TRBJ2-3; no definite D call. Trimming removed 4 bases at V and 6 bases at J, with 8 bases between. The length of the CDR3 is 12 residues. The germline CDR1 and CDR2 sequences are MNHGY and SAAAGT. This CDR3 reads CASSFLGDTQYF. CDR3 bases: TGTGCCAGCAGTTTTTTAGGGGATACGCAGTATTTT.

The gene calls are TRBV6-6 and TRBJ2-2; 12 nucleotides agree with TRBD2. The V gene end was trimmed by 6 bases and the J gene end by 6 bases; junction bases not matched to a gene: 8. The CDR3 sequence is 16 residues long. The germline V gene encodes CDR1 MNHNY and CDR2 SVGAGI (reference sequence). The CDR3 region has the DNA TGTGCCAGCAGCCCGCTAGCGGGGGGGCGGGCCGGGGAGCTGTTTTTT. Amino acids: CASSPLAGGRAGELFF.

The chain carries TRBV30 and TRBJ1-6, with D unclear. Germline assignment: CDR1 GTSNPN and CDR2 SVGIG (reference sequence). This CDR3 has 14 residues. The V gene lost 1 base and the J gene lost 10 bases, with 14 bases spanning the gap. The CDR3 nucleotides read TGTGCCTGGAGTGGAATCTTATCGAGGTCACCCCTCCACTTT. The encoded protein is CAWSGILSRSPLHF.

V gene TRBV6-9 combines with J gene TRBJ2-5; tentatively, D is TRBD1 or TRBD2 (7 bases each). CDR1 MNHGY and CDR2 SVAAGI come from the germline V gene. This CDR3 spans 13 amino acids. V was clipped by 7 bases and J by 5 bases, with 14 bases between them. CDR3 amino acids: CASTRGGVETQYF. CDR3 bases: TGTGCCAGCACCAGGGGGGGGGTTGAGACCCAGTACTTC.

This sequence joins TRBV7-9 and TRBJ2-7, with 9 bases that match TRBD1. J gave up 3 bases and V 4 bases, and 1 base lay outside the gene matches. CDR3 length equals 13 residues. Germline lookup yields CDR1 SEHNR and CDR2 FQNEAQ (reference sequence). The CDR3 protein is CASSWDRDYEQYF. In nucleotides, the CDR3 is TGTGCCAGCAGCTGGGACAGGGACTACGAGCAGTACTTC. The full variable domain, rest sourced from reference TRBV7-9 and TRBJ2-7, is DTGVSQNPRHKITKRGQNVTFRCDPISEHNRLYWYRQTLGQGPEFLTYFQNEAQLEKSRLLSDRFSAERPKGSFSTLEIQRTEQGDSAMYLCASSWDRDYEQYFGPGTRLTVT.

V and J are TRBV9 and TRBJ1-1; the D is unclear. Germline CDR1 SGDLS, CDR2 YYNGEE. The CDR3 is 13 residues long. Trimming cost V 7 bases and J 0 bases, with 10 bases left between them. DNA of the CDR3: TGTGCCAGCCAGAGGGTTATGAACACTGAAGCTTTCTTT. Translated: CASQRVMNTEAFF.

The rearrangement joins TRBV6-5 to TRBJ2-7; 8 bases agree with TRBD2. Germline CDR1 MNHEY, CDR2 SVGAGI. The CDR3 runs to 15 residues. After removal of 6 bases from V and 3 bases from J, the junction contained 10 bases not matched to a gene. The CDR3 sequence is CASRPPGGIIYEQYF. Written as DNA, the CDR3 is TGTGCCAGCAGACCGCCGGGGGGGATCATCTACGAGCAGTACTTC.

This clone occurred a few times. This rearrangement joins TRBV18 to TRBJ2-5; TRBD1 matches 11 bases. This CDR3 comprises 16 residues. The germline V gene encodes CDR1 KGHSH and CDR2 LQKENI. V trimming: 2 bases; J trimming: 5 bases; junction bases outside the gene matches: 7. The CDR3: CASSPWTGGRMETQYF. The CDR3 nucleotides read TGTGCCAGCTCACCATGGACAGGGGGCCGAATGGAGACCCAGTACTTC. The entire variable domain, with the rest obtained from reference TRBV18 and TRBJ2-5, is as follows: NAGVMQNPRHLVRRRGQEARLRCSPMKGHSHVYWYRQLPEEGLKFMVYLQKENIIDESGMPKERFSAEFPKEGPSILRIQQVVRGDSAAYFCASSPWTGGRMETQYFGPGTRLLVL.

The chain joins TRBV5-1 to TRBJ2-3; 7 bases agree with TRBD2. CDR3 size: 14 residues. V trimming: 1 base; J trimming: 6 bases; junction bases outside the gene matches: 5. Germline CDR1 SGHRS, CDR2 YFSETQ. CDR3 sequence reads: CASSLRPGGDTQYF. The CDR3 DNA sequence: TGCGCCAGCAGCTTGCGGCCGGGAGGTGATACGCAGTATTTT.

The chain links TRBV7-8 to TRBJ2-2; no clear D. CDR1 and CDR2 (germline): SGHVS, FQNEAQ. Trimming removed 1 base at V and 6 bases at J, with 15 bases between. The CDR3 is made up of 16 amino acids. The CDR3 loop reads CASSLESGSRAGELFF. DNA of the CDR3: TGTGCCAGCAGCTTAGAATCCGGGTCTCGGGCCGGGGAGCTGTTTTTT.

This chain links TRBV7-6 with TRBJ2-2; 7 nucleotides agree with TRBD1. Germline lookup yields CDR1 SGHVS and CDR2 FNYEAQ. With 5 bases clipped from V and 4 bases from J, the junction kept 7 bases outside the gene matches. The CDR3 has 15 amino acids. The CDR3: CASSPADRRTGELFF. The CDR3 nucleotides are TGTGCCAGCAGCCCCGCGGACAGGCGCACCGGGGAGCTGTTTTTT.

V and J are TRBV25-1 and TRBJ2-7, with D hard to call. CDR1 MGHDK and CDR2 SYGVNS come from the germline V gene. This CDR3 comprises 14 residues. V shed 3 bases and J shed 0 bases, with 9 bases lying between them. In DNA, the CDR3 is TGTGCCAGCAGTGAGTCTGGATTCTCCTACGAGCAGTACTTC. Encoded protein: CASSESGFSYEQYF.

This clone was seen once. The V and J genes are TRBV6-6 and TRBJ1-1; D not certain. This CDR3 has 12 amino acids. Germline V CDR1 and CDR2: MNHNY, SVGAGI (reference sequence). V lost 6 bases to trimming and J lost 5 bases, with 10 bases between them. CDR3 in DNA: TGTGCCAGCAGGGGCCCGAGAACTGAAGCTTTCTTT. This gives the protein CASRGPRTEAFF.

This clone was observed a few times. The V gene is TRBV4-2, the J gene TRBJ2-5; 10 positions agree with TRBD2. The CDR3 contains 18 residues. V shed 3 bases, J shed 4 bases, and the junction held 14 bases outside the gene matches. Germline lookup yields CDR1 LGHNA and CDR2 YNFKEQ. The CDR3 DNA is TGTGCCAGCAGCCATTTTAGGACTAGCGGACTAGGGGTAGAGACCCAGTACTTC. Translating gives CASSHFRTSGLGVETQYF.

This chain links TRBV11-3 with TRBJ2-2, with D maybe TRBD2 (5 bases). V lost 1 base and J lost 0, with 15 bases in between. In germline, CDR1 is SGHNT, CDR2 YENEEA. The CDR3 extends over 18 amino acids. The CDR3: CASSLGSGRVANTGELFF. The CDR3 DNA sequence: TGTGCCAGCAGCTTAGGGTCCGGGCGGGTCGCGAACACCGGGGAGCTGTTTTTT.

The genes are TRBV5-1 and TRBJ1-5; D might be TRBD1 (5 bases). The length of the CDR3 is 16 residues. In germline, CDR1 is SGHRS, CDR2 YFSETQ. Trimming shortened V by 0 bases and J by 6 bases, and 16 bases separated the two germline ends. The chain's CDR3 is CASSLAPGTYSQPQHF. The CDR3 nucleotides read TGCGCCAGCAGCTTGGCCCCGGGGACCTACTCTCAGCCCCAGCATTTT.

This clone appeared once. This rearrangement joins TRBV5-4 to TRBJ2-2, with D hard to call. CDR1 and CDR2 from the germline V gene are SGHNT and YYREEE (reference sequence). The length of the CDR3 is 16 residues. Trimming shortened V by 3 bases and J by 1 base, and 13 bases separated the two germline ends. Written as DNA, the CDR3 is TGTGCCAGCAGCTACCCCGCAGGCGGGAACACCGGGGAGCTGTTTTTT. It is translated as CASSYPAGGNTGELFF.

The chain uses TRBV7-9 and TRBJ2-2; tentative D call: TRBD1 (6 bases). With 5 bases removed from V and 7 bases from J, the gap between germline ends came to 11 bases. CDR3 length equals 13 residues. In germline, CDR1 is SEHNR, CDR2 FQNEAQ (reference sequence). CDR3 sequence (DNA): TGTGCCAGCAGCCTCGGACAGCACGGGGAGCTGTTTTTT. This codes for CASSLGQHGELFF.

This clone was detected a few times. The V and J genes are TRBV2 and TRBJ2-3, with 7 bases that match TRBD1. J was trimmed by 9 bases and V by 5 bases; bases with no gene match: 8. Germline CDR1 SNHLY, CDR2 FYNNEI. The length of the CDR3 is 13 residues. The CDR3 here is CASSPYAQGTQYF. CDR3 sequence (DNA): TGTGCCAGCAGTCCCTACGCACAGGGGACGCAGTATTTT.

The count of this clone is one. The chain is built from TRBV30 and TRBJ1-6, with D unclear. Trimming removed 2 bases at V and 6 bases at J, with 5 bases between. Germline values: CDR1 GTSNPN, CDR2 SVGIG (reference sequence). The CDR3 is 12 amino acids. CDR3: CAWSFRNSPLHF. As DNA, the CDR3 is TGTGCCTGGAGTTTCCGTAATTCACCCCTCCACTTT. The variable domain in full, completed from reference TRBV30 and TRBJ1-6, reads SQTIHQWPATLVQPVGSPLSLECTVEGTSNPNLYWYRQAAGRGLQLLFYSVGIGQISSEVPQNLSASRPQDRQFILSSKKLLLSDSGFYLCAWSFRNSPLHFGNGTRLTVT.

V is TRBV10-1 and J is TRBJ1-1; D ambiguous. The V gene lost 2 bases and the J gene lost 0 bases, with 4 bases spanning the gap. The CDR3 is 13 amino acids. Germline loops: CDR1 WNHNN, CDR2 SYGVQD (reference sequence). CDR3 nucleotides: TGCGCCAGCAGTGAGAAGGTGAACACTGAAGCTTTCTTT. Amino acids: CASSEKVNTEAFF.

This clone has just a few counts. This chain links TRBV6-6 with TRBJ1-5, with 7 bases matching TRBD1. V lost 11 bases to trimming and J lost 3 bases; unmatched junction nucleotides: 7. Germline values: CDR1 MNHNY, CDR2 SVGAGI (reference sequence). The CDR3 contains 13 residues. This CDR3 is CASRGPTNQPQHF. The CDR3 region has the DNA TGTGCCTCTAGGGGGCCGACCAATCAGCCCCAGCATTTT.

The chain has TRBV5-4 and TRBJ1-2; 9 bases map to TRBD1. V was clipped by 4 bases and J by 5 bases; unmatched bases: 3. The CDR3 totals 13 residues. The germline V gene has CDR1 SGHNT and CDR2 YYREEE (reference sequence). CDR3 sequence reads: CASSGGQGYGYTF. CDR3 sequence (DNA): TGTGCCAGCAGCGGGGGACAGGGATATGGCTACACCTTC. The full variable domain, rest sourced from reference TRBV5-4 and TRBJ1-2, is ETGVTQSPTHLIKTRGQQVTLRCSSQSGHNTVSWYQQALGQGPQFIFQYYREEENGRGNFPPRFSGLQFPNYSSELNVNALELDDSALYLCASSGGQGYGYTFGSGTRLTVV.

This chain connects TRBV18 to TRBJ2-3; D assignment may be TRBD1 or TRBD2 (5 bases each). V was shortened by 3 bases and J by 4 bases, with 14 bases between the two germline ends. The CDR3 extends over 15 amino acids. CDR1 KGHSH and CDR2 LQKENI come from the germline V gene. The CDR3 bases are TGTGCCAGCTCACCGAACACGGGGCGCGCAGATACGCAGTATTTT. Its translation is CASSPNTGRADTQYF.

The V call is TRBV6-5, the J call TRBJ2-1; the D is unclear. Germline CDR1 reads MNHEY; CDR2 reads SVGAGI. The CDR3 spans 11 residues. V shed 6 bases and J shed 8 bases, with 8 bases lying between them. The CDR3 region is CASSAGYEQFF. DNA of the CDR3: TGTGCCAGCAGCGCTGGCTATGAGCAGTTCTTC.

V is TRBV10-2 and J is TRBJ1-5; D is perhaps TRBD1 (5 bases). This CDR3 comprises 12 residues. Germline lookup yields CDR1 WSHSY and CDR2 SAAADI. Trimming shortened V by 4 bases and J by 11 bases, and 12 bases separated the two germline ends. The DNA for the CDR3 is TGCGCCAGCAGTGTCGGGGGGATCGCCCAGCATTTT. Its protein product is CASSVGGIAQHF.

This chain connects TRBV9 to TRBJ2-7; tentatively, D is TRBD1 (6 bases). CDR1 and CDR2 from the germline V gene are SGDLS and YYNGEE. Trimming removed 3 bases at V and 4 bases at J, with 17 bases between. The CDR3 has 15 amino acids. The chain's CDR3 is CASSAQTGPMYEQYF. Written as DNA, the CDR3 is TGTGCCAGCAGCGCGCAGACAGGTCCCATGTACGAGCAGTACTTC.